These T cell receptor beta chains were read from a single sample in a study of T cell responses to AZD1222 COVID-19 vaccine. The assay was immunoSEQ multiplex PCR, and TCRdb's table has in-frame clones only and misses some. Of about 260,000 clones listed, over 90% are singletons. This material consisted of peripheral blood, taken on day 0 of AZD1222 vaccination. The receptor source for this set is an adult in good health. Each CDR3 is given with its conserved first and last residue. The D gene is left open where the match is weak. Expanded clones get a size class; other rows say once, few or many, or leave the size out.

CDR3 protein,CDR3 DNA,clone size,J gene,D gene,V gene
CASRVRDKTNSPLHF,TGTGCCAGTAGAGTCCGGGACAAAACCAATTCACCCCTCCACTTT,-,TRBJ1-6,-,TRBV19
CASRTQSGTNEKLFF,TGTGCCAGCCGGACTCAAAGCGGAACTAATGAAAAACTGTTTTTT,-,TRBJ1-4,-,TRBV2
CASRPDRGDFYGYTF,TGTGCCAGCAGACCGGACAGGGGGGACTTCTATGGCTACACCTTC,-,TRBJ1-2,TRBD1,TRBV7-9
CASSFPQGEGGSPLHF,TGTGCCAGCAGTTTCCCCCAGGGCGAGGGTGGTTCACCCCTCCACTTT,many,TRBJ1-6,-,TRBV28
CASSLRQGFTSPLHF,TGTGCCAGCAGCCTTAGACAGGGTTTTACTTCACCCCTCCACTTT,-,TRBJ1-6,TRBD1,TRBV14
CASSSRSGVGTGELFF,TGTGCCAGCAGTTCCCGGTCGGGGGTAGGCACCGGGGAGCTGTTTTTT,-,TRBJ2-2,-,TRBV27
CASSIDLAFTDTQYF,TGTGCCAGTAGTATAGATCTAGCCTTCACAGATACGCAGTATTTT,-,TRBJ2-3,-,TRBV19
CASSSRTGGGNYGYTF,TGTGCCAGCAGTTCCCGGACAGGGGGCGGGAACTATGGCTACACCTTC,-,TRBJ1-2,TRBD1,TRBV6-6
CASSSGAKNYGYTF,TGTGCCAGCAGCTCAGGGGCCAAAAACTATGGCTACACCTTC,-,TRBJ1-2,-,TRBV28
CASSLAGGELFF,TGTGCCAGTAGTCTTGCCGGCGGGGAGCTGTTTTTT,-,TRBJ2-2,-,TRBV19
CASSPPGLSTDTQYF,TGTGCCAGCAGTCCCCCGGGGCTAAGCACAGATACGCAGTATTTT,-,TRBJ2-3,-,TRBV25-1
CASSGGGGGRTEAFF,TGTGCCAGCAGCGGTGGAGGCGGCGGTCGGACTGAAGCTTTCTTT,-,TRBJ1-1,-,TRBV7-8
CASSQVETEAFF,TGTGCCAGCAGCCAGGTCGAGACTGAAGCTTTCTTT,-,TRBJ1-1,-,TRBV3-1/TRBV3-2
CASSVGQGSGELFF,TGTGCCAGCAGCGTAGGGCAGGGGTCCGGGGAGCTGTTTTTT,-,TRBJ2-2,-,TRBV9
CASSSLPGNEQYF,TGTGCCAGCAGTTCCTTACCAGGGAACGAGCAGTACTTC,-,TRBJ2-7,-,TRBV28
CASSSTPAGGPNEKLFF,TGCGCCAGCAGCTCAACCCCGGCGGGGGGGCCGAATGAAAAACTGTTTTTT,-,TRBJ1-4,-,TRBV5-1
CASSLEPGGSQHF,TGTGCCAGCAGCTTAGAGCCAGGGGGCAGCCAGCATTTT,-,TRBJ1-5,TRBD1,TRBV11-2
CASSSSLAAYNEQFF,TGTGCCAGTAGCTCGTCGCTAGCGGCCTACAATGAGCAGTTCTTC,-,TRBJ2-1,TRBD2,TRBV19
CATSREGLLMHEQYF,TGTGCCACCAGCAGAGAAGGGCTATTGATGCACGAGCAGTACTTC,-,TRBJ2-7,-,TRBV15
CASSFGQGAKGNEKLFF,TGTGCCAGCAGCTTTGGACAGGGGGCGAAAGGTAATGAAAAACTGTTTTTT,-,TRBJ1-4,TRBD1,TRBV7-3
CASGSGTGPEKLFF,TGTGCCAGCGGTTCCGGGACAGGACCTGAAAAACTGTTTTTT,-,TRBJ1-4,TRBD1,TRBV28
CASSQLQGNTEAFF,TGTGCCAGCAGCCAGTTACAGGGGAACACTGAAGCTTTCTTT,few,TRBJ1-1,-,TRBV3-1/TRBV3-2
CASSLARDTDTQYF,TGTGCCAGCAGCTTAGCCCGGGACACAGATACGCAGTATTTT,-,TRBJ2-3,-,TRBV7-2
CASSGQGYGYTF,TGTGCCAGCAGCGGACAGGGATATGGCTACACCTTC,once,TRBJ1-2,TRBD1,TRBV28
CASSLGRETNQPQHF,TGTGCCAGCAGCTTAGGGAGGGAAACCAATCAGCCCCAGCATTTT,-,TRBJ1-5,-,TRBV7-9
CASSVGLAGGPNTGELFF,TGTGCCAGCAGTGTGGGACTAGCGGGAGGGCCGAACACCGGGGAGCTGTTTTTT,-,TRBJ2-2,TRBD2,TRBV2
CASSWDSYEQYF,TGTGCCAGCAGCTGGGACAGCTACGAGCAGTACTTC,-,TRBJ2-7,TRBD1,TRBV6-6
CASSSPGHPQETQYF,TGTGCCAGCAGTTCCCCAGGACATCCTCAAGAGACCCAGTACTTC,-,TRBJ2-5,-,TRBV28
CASSYEHSGNTIYF,TGTGCCAGCAGTTATGAGCACTCTGGAAACACCATATATTTT,-,TRBJ1-3,-,TRBV6-6
CASSVEFSGNTIYF,TGTGCCAGCAGTGTCGAATTTTCTGGAAACACCATATATTTT,-,TRBJ1-3,-,TRBV25-1
CATSDRDTEAFF,TGTGCCACCAGTGATAGGGACACTGAAGCTTTCTTT,-,TRBJ1-1,-,TRBV24-1
CASSIGGRSYNEQFF,TGCGCCAGCAGCATAGGGGGTAGGTCCTACAATGAGCAGTTCTTC,-,TRBJ2-1,-,TRBV4-1
CASSLAGQAYEQYF,TGCGCCAGCAGCTTGGCAGGACAGGCCTACGAGCAGTACTTC,-,TRBJ2-7,TRBD1,TRBV5-1
CASSLEGARTEAFF,TGCGCCAGCAGCTTGGAGGGGGCTAGGACTGAAGCTTTCTTT,-,TRBJ1-1,TRBD1,TRBV5-1
CASSPGIPGGTYEQYF,TGTGCCAGCAGCCCAGGGATACCAGGGGGCACCTACGAGCAGTACTTC,once,TRBJ2-7,TRBD1,TRBV7-9
CASSPSGPIMGNEQFF,TGTGCCAGCAGCCCCTCTGGACCTATTATGGGGAATGAGCAGTTCTTC,once,TRBJ2-1,-,TRBV3-1/TRBV3-2
CASSTQLSTGELFF,TGTGCCAGCAGCACCCAACTCTCGACCGGGGAGCTGTTTTTT,-,TRBJ2-2,-,TRBV9
CASSSGFIEAFF,TGTGCCAGCAGCTCAGGGTTCATCGAAGCTTTCTTT,-,TRBJ1-1,-,TRBV3-1/TRBV3-2
CASRPRVSNQPQHF,TGTGCCAGCAGGCCCAGGGTGAGCAATCAGCCCCAGCATTTT,-,TRBJ1-5,-,TRBV28
CASRSPTELDYGYTF,TGTGCCAGCAGGTCCCCGACAGAGTTAGACTATGGCTACACCTTC,once,TRBJ1-2,-,TRBV5-4
CATSDVGQPGEQYF,TGTGCCACCAGTGACGTGGGACAGCCTGGCGAGCAGTACTTC,-,TRBJ2-7,TRBD1,TRBV24-1
CASSQDLRDGGIQYF,TGTGCCAGCAGCCAAGATTTACGGGATGGGGGCATTCAGTACTTC,-,TRBJ2-4,-,TRBV3-1/TRBV3-2
CASSETKYGYTF,TGTGCCAGCAGTGAAACCAAGTATGGCTACACCTTC,-,TRBJ1-2,-,TRBV28
CASSLEGGQAVVEKLFF,TGTGCCAGCAGCTTGGAGGGGGGTCAGGCGGTTGTTGAAAAACTGTTTTTT,-,TRBJ1-4,-,TRBV5-4
CASRTGAATNEKLFF,TGTGCCAGTAGGACAGGGGCTGCAACTAATGAAAAACTGTTTTTT,-,TRBJ1-4,TRBD1,TRBV19
CASSLQGSPNQPQHF,TGTGCCAGTAGTTTACAGGGGTCACCAAATCAGCCCCAGCATTTT,-,TRBJ1-5,TRBD1,TRBV19
CASSPERENKYF,TGCGCCAGCAGCCCAGAACGGGAGAACAAGTATTTT,-,TRBJ2-3,-,TRBV4-1
CASSPTGGASEAFF,TGTGCCAGCAGCCCGACAGGGGGCGCATCCGAAGCTTTCTTT,-,TRBJ1-1,TRBD1,TRBV3-1/TRBV3-2
CASSLGTALGPQHF,TGTGCCAGCAGCTTAGGGACGGCTTTAGGGCCCCAGCATTTT,once,TRBJ1-5,-,TRBV7-2
CASRGGSPTYNEQFF,TGCGCCAGCAGGGGGGGCAGTCCAACCTACAATGAGCAGTTCTTC,once,TRBJ2-1,-,TRBV5-1
CASSFSPRDSPLHF,TGTGCCAGCAGCTTCTCCCCTAGGGATTCACCCCTCCACTTT,-,TRBJ1-6,-,TRBV7-8
CASLGWAGNQPQHF,TGTGCCAGCTTGGGGTGGGCAGGCAATCAGCCCCAGCATTTT,-,TRBJ1-5,-,TRBV6-5
CASSDLYVAGDHEQYF,TGTGCCAGCAGCGATCTGTATGTGGCGGGAGATCACGAGCAGTACTTC,-,TRBJ2-7,TRBD2,TRBV11-2
CAWSALHNEQFF,TGTGCCTGGAGTGCTCTTCACAATGAGCAGTTCTTC,-,TRBJ2-1,-,TRBV30
CASSYGGTGRAEAFF,TGTGCCAGTAGTTATGGAGGGACAGGGAGGGCTGAAGCTTTCTTT,-,TRBJ1-1,TRBD1,TRBV19
CASSTHGTLLGEQYF,TGTGCCAGCAGCACCCACGGGACACTACTGGGGGAGCAGTACTTC,-,TRBJ2-7,-,TRBV7-2
CASSYGTSWSEQYF,TGTGCCAGCAGCTACGGGACTAGCTGGTCCGAGCAGTACTTC,once,TRBJ2-7,TRBD2,TRBV6-6
CASSPGTGAETQYF,TGTGCCAGCAGCCCCGGGACAGGGGCAGAGACCCAGTACTTC,-,TRBJ2-5,TRBD1,TRBV7-8
CASSLGGLAGGPETQYF,TGTGCCAGCAGCTTGGGTGGACTAGCGGGAGGGCCGGAGACCCAGTACTTC,-,TRBJ2-5,TRBD2,TRBV5-4